The sequence of this TCR beta chain was determined in a study of shared clonotypes between healthy human individuals. Study-wide background: The donors, two women and a few men, were aged 18 to 49. Findings and limits, study-wide: Relative to memory subsets, naive subsets generally showed larger estimated richness.

Germline V CDR1 and CDR2: SGHNT, YYREEE (reference sequence). V was shortened by 2 bases and J by 4 bases, with 15 bases between the two germline ends. The CDR3 consists of 15 residues. In the authors' methods: Junction-only sequences without quality scores were provided by ImmunoSEQ, so filtering was different. The assay was immunoSEQ multiplex PCR, and TCRdb's table has in-frame clones only and misses some. V, J and clone size are taken as reported in that table, and D and trimming were inferred from the DNA itself. The table has some 1,100,000 clones, approximately 78% seen once. Comment on this clone: The antigen remains undetermined.

The V call is TRBV5-4, the J call TRBJ1-2, with a tentative D call TRBD1 (6 bases). The sequenced sample consisted of memory CD4+ T cells from PBMCs. The sample's subset: CD45RA-negative fraction. The clonotype originates from a man aged 18 to 29 in good health. Some clones in this sample may be carry-over from other donors' samples. In DNA form, the CDR3 reads TGTGCCAGCAGCTTCGTACAGGGTTCTAGCTATGGCTACACCTTC. Translation: CASSFVQGSSYGYTF.